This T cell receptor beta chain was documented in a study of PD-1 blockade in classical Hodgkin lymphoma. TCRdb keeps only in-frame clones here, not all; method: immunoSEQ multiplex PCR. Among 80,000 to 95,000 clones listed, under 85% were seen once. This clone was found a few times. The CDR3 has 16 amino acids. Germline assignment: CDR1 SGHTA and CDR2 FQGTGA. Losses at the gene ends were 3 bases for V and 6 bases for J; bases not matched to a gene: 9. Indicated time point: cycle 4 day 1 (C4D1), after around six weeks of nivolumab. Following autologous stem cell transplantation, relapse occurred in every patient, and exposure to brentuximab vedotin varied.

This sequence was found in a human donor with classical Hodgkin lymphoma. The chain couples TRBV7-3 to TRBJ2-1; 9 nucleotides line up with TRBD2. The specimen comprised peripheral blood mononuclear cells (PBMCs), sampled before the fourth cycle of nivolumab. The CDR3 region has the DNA TGTGCCAGCAGCTTGACCGGGACTAGCAGGATCAATGAGCAGTTCTTC. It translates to CASSLTGTSRINEQFF.